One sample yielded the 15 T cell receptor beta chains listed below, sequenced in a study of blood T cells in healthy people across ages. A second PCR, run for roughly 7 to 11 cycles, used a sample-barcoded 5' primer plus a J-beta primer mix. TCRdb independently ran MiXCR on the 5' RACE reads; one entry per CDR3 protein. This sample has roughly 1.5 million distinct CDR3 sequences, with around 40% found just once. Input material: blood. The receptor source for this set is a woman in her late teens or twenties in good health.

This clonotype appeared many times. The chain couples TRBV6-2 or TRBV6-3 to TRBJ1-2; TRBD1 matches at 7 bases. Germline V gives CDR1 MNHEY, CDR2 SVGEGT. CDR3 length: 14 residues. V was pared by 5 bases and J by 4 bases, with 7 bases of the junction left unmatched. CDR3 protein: CASSRGQTVYGYTF. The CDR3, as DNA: TGTGCCAGCAGTCGGGGACAGACCGTCTATGGCTACACCTTC.

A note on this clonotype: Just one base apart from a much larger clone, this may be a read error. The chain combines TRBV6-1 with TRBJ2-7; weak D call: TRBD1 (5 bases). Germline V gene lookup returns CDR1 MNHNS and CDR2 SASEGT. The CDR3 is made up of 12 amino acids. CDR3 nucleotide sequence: TGTGCCAGCAGCGACCAGGGCTACGGGCAGTACTTC. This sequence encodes CASSDQGYGQYF.

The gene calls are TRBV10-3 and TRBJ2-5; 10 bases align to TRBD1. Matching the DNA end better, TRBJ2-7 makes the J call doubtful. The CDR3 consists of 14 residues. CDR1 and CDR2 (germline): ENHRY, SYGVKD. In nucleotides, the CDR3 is TGTGCCATCAGGGAGACAGGGGGCGGCTACGAGCAGTACTTC. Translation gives CAIRETGGGYEQYF.

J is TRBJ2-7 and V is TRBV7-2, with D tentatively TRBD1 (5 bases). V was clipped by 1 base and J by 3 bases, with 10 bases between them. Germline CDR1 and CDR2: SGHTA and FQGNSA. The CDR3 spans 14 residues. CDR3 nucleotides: TGTGCCAGCAGCTTAGTCTCGACAGTCTACGAGCAGTACTTC. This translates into CASSLVSTVYEQYF.

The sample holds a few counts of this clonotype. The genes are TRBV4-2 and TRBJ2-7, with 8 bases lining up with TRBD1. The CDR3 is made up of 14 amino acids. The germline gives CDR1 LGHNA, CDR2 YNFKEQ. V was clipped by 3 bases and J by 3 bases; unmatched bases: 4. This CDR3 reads CASSQGTGVYEQYF. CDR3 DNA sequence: TGTGCCAGCAGCCAGGGGACAGGAGTCTACGAGCAGTACTTC.

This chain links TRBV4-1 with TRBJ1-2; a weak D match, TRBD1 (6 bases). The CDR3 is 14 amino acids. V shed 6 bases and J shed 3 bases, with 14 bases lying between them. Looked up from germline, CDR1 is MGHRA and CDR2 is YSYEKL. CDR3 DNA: TGCGCCAGCAGTGGGGGCGCCGCTTACTATGGCTACACCTTC. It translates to CASSGGAAYYGYTF.

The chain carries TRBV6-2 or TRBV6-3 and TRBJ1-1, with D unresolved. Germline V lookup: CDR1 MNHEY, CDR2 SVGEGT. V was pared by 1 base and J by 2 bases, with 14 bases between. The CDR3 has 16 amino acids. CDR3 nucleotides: TGTGCCAGCAGTTACTTCGCGGGTTCCGGTAACACTGAAGCTTTCTTT. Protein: CASSYFAGSGNTEAFF.

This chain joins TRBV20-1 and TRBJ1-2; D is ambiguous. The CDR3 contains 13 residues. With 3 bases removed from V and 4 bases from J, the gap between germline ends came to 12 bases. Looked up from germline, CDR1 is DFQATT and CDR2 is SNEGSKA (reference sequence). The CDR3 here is CSASGLTSYGYTF. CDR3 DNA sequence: TGCAGTGCTAGTGGGCTAACCTCCTATGGCTACACCTTC.

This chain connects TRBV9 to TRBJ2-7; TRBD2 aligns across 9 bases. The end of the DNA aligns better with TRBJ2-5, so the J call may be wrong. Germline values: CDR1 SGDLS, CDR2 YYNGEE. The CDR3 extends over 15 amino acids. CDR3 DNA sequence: TGTGCCAGCACCAGACTAGCGGCAGTGGGAGAGACCCAGTACTTC. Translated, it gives CASTRLAAVGETQYF.

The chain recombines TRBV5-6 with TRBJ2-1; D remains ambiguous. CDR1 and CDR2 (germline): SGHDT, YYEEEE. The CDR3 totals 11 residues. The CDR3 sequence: CVSFAYNEQFF. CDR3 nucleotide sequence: TGTGTCTCGTTCGCCTACAATGAGCAGTTCTTC.

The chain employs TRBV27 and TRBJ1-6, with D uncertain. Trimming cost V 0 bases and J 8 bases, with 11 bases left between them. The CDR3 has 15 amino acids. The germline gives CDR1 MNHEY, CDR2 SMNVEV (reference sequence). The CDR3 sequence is CASSLSLPRHSPLHF. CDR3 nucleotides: TGTGCCAGCAGTTTATCCCTCCCGAGGCATTCACCCCTCCACTTT.

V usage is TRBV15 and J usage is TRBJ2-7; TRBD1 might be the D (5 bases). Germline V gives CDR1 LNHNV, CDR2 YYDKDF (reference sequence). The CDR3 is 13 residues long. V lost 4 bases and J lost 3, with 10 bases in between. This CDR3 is CATSIQGGYEQYF. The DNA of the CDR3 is TGTGCCACCAGCATCCAGGGTGGCTACGAGCAGTACTTC. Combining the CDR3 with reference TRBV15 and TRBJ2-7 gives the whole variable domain DAMVIQNPRYQVTQFGKPVTLSCSQTLNHNVMYWYQQKSSQAPKLLFHYYDKDFNNEADTPDNFQSRRPNTSFCFLDIRSPGLGDTAMYLCATSIQGGYEQYFGPGTRLTVT.

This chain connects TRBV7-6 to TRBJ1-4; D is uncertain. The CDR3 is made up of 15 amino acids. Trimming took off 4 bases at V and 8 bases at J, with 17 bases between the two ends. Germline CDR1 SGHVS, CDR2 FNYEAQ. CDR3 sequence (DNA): TGTGCCAGCAGCTCTCACCGTGATGGGCACGAAAAACTGTTTTTT. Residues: CASSSHRDGHEKLFF.

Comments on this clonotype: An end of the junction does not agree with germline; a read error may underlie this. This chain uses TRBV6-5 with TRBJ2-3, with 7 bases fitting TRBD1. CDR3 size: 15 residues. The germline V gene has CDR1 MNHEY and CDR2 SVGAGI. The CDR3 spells CAGSQLGGQGDTQYF. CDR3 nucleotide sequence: TGTGCCGGCAGTCAGTTAGGGGGCCAAGGAGATACGCAGTATTTT.

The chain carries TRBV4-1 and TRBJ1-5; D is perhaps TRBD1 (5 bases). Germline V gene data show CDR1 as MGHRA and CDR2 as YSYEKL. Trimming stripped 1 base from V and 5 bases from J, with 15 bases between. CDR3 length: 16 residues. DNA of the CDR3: TGCGCCAGCAGCCAAGGTATGCAGGGACCTTATCAGCCCCAGCATTTT. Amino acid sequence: CASSQGMQGPYQPQHF.